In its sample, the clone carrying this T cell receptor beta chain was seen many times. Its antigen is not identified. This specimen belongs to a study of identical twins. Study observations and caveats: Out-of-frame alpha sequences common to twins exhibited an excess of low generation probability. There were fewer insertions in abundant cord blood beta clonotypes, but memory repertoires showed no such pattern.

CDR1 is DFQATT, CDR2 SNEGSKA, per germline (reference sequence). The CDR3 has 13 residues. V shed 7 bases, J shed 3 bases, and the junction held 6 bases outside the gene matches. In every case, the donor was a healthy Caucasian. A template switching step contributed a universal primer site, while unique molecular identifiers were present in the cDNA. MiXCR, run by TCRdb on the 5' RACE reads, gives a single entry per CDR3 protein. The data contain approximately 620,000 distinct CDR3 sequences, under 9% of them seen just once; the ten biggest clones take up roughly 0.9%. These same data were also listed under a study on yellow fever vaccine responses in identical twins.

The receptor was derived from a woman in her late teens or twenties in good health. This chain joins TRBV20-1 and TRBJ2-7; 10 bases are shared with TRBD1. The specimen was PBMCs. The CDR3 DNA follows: TGCAGTGTTACACGGGACAGGGGCTACGAGCAGTACTTC. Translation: CSVTRDRGYEQYF.